Shown below are 10 T cell receptor beta chains from a single sample sequenced in a study of T cells in Graves' hyperthyroidism and ophthalmopathy. TCR beta CDR3 sequences were amplified from RNA transcripts. The primer set for the first-round RT-PCR of the TCR CDR3 was HTBI. Each CDR3 protein is one row after TCRdb ran MiXCR on the multiplex PCR reads. This table holds about 210,000 distinct CDR3 sequences, 15% to 20% found once. The source material was blood. These receptors were collected from a man aged 40-49 years with Graves' hyperthyroidism.

V gene TRBV12-3 or TRBV12-4 combines with J gene TRBJ1-6; 12 bases line up with TRBD1. V lost 3 bases, J lost 12 bases, and 9 bases stayed unmatched. The CDR3 runs to 16 residues. The CDR3 loop is CASSFGTGGVFIPLHF. The DNA of the CDR3 is TGTGCCAGCAGTTTTGGGACAGGGGGCGTGTTTATACCCCTCCACTTT.

This clonotype was detected many times. V usage is TRBV5-1 and J usage is TRBJ1-1; D perhaps matches TRBD1 (5 bases). The CDR3 sequence is 14 residues long. V lost 3 bases and J 3 bases, leaving 12 bases between the germline ends. Germline lookup yields CDR1 SGHRS and CDR2 YFSETQ. This chain's CDR3 is CASSSQGLDTEAFF. CDR3 in DNA: TGCGCCAGCAGCTCTCAGGGACTCGACACTGAAGCTTTCTTT.

In its sample, this clonotype was seen a few times. The rearrangement joins TRBV5-1 to TRBJ1-2; D might be TRBD1 (6 bases). The germline V gene encodes CDR1 SGHRS and CDR2 YFSETQ. The V end lost 4 bases, the J end lost 8 bases, and 24 bases lay between the germline ends. This CDR3 contains 16 residues. The CDR3 loop reads CASSLTTGKGPEGYTF. DNA of the CDR3: TGCGCCAGCAGCCTAACCACAGGGAAGGGGCCGGAGGGCTACACCTTC.

This clonotype occurred many times. The chain uses TRBV6-1 and TRBJ2-7; D uncertain. Trimming pared 4 bases from V and 4 bases from J, leaving 14 bases between. The CDR3 runs to 14 residues. Germline V gives CDR1 MNHNS, CDR2 SASEGT. The CDR3: CASSGVPTRYEQYF. The CDR3 nucleotides are TGTGCCAGCAGTGGGGTTCCTACGAGATACGAGCAGTACTTC.

This clonotype was counted at least ten times. This chain links TRBV6-5 with TRBJ2-5; D may correspond to TRBD1 or TRBD2 (6 bases each). V was pared by 7 bases and J by 2 bases, with 17 bases between. Germline lookup yields CDR1 MNHEY and CDR2 SVGAGI. The CDR3 contains 15 residues. As DNA, the CDR3 is TGTGCCAGCACTTCCGAGGGGGGCAGTCAAGAGACCCAGTACTTC. Amino acids: CASTSEGGSQETQYF.

Many counts were recorded for this clonotype. The chain employs TRBV6-1 and TRBJ1-4, with D possibly TRBD1 on 5 matching bases. There are 15 residues in the CDR3. V was shortened by 6 bases and J by 2 bases, with 13 bases between the two germline ends. CDR1 and CDR2 (germline): MNHNS, SASEGT. In nucleotides, the CDR3 is TGTGCCAGCAGGGGGTCGGGGGTTACTAATGAAAAACTGTTTTTT. Translation: CASRGSGVTNEKLFF.

The chain recombines TRBV7-2 with TRBJ2-7; D possibly corresponds to TRBD2 (5 bases). Trimming pared 5 bases from V and 9 bases from J, leaving 26 bases between. The CDR3 is made up of 16 amino acids. From germline, CDR1 is SGHTA and CDR2 FQGNSA. The CDR3 nucleotides read TGTGCCAGCAGCCCTAGGGTTGGAGGACGGCCATTGGGGCAGTACTTC. Translation: CASSPRVGGRPLGQYF.

This clonotype has ten or more counts. V gene TRBV7-2 combines with J gene TRBJ1-3; D possibly corresponds to TRBD1 (6 bases). V lost 4 bases and J lost 4, with 11 bases in between. The CDR3 spans 14 residues. Germline CDR1 and CDR2: SGHTA and FQGNSA. CDR3 in DNA: TGTGCCAGCAGCTACACAGGGACCGGAAACACCATATATTTT. It codes for CASSYTGTGNTIYF.

In its sample, this clonotype was seen many times. The CDR3 loop reads CASRPSGTNEQFF. DNA of the CDR3: TGTGCCAGCAGACCCTCGGGGACTAATGAGCAGTTCTTC. The chain uses TRBV3-1 and TRBJ2-1, with D possibly being TRBD2 (6 bases). V was clipped by 6 bases and J by 7 bases, with 13 bases between them. CDR3 length: 13 amino acids. Germline CDR1 reads LGHDT; CDR2 reads YNNKEL (reference sequence).

Worth noting for this clonotype: A junction boundary mismatches the germline segment, possibly from a read error. V gene TRBV6-5 combines with J gene TRBJ1-5, with D perhaps matching TRBD1 (6 bases). The CDR3 has 16 amino acids. The germline gives CDR1 MNHEY, CDR2 SVGAGI. For the CDR3, the DNA is TGTGCCAGCAGGGAACCAGGGGACTATAGCAATCGGCCCCAGCATTTT. As protein: CASREPGDYSNRPQHF.